This TCR beta chain came from a study of post-analysis software for immune sequencing data. As to this clonotype: Its antigen is unidentified.

Whole-study results and caveats: Significantly decreased normalized Chao1 diversity was recorded for multiple sclerosis patients relative to controls. Four or five TRBV segments were more frequent in patients than controls; TRBV5-6, TRBV5-1 and TRBV20-1 belonged to this group. By F measure, samples from a shared preparation batch strongly co-clustered.

The CDR3 totals 17 residues. V was clipped by 2 bases and J by 3 bases; unmatched bases: 9. Germline V gives CDR1 SGHTA, CDR2 FQGNSA. Included in the TCR beta cDNA libraries were unique molecular identifiers. From the PCR reads, TCRdb called clonotypes with MiXCR, one entry per CDR3 protein. The data contain some 890,000 distinct CDR3 sequences, approximately 53% of them singletons. Sequenced sample: blood. The rearrangement uses TRBV7-2 and TRBJ2-5; 10 bases fit TRBD2. The clonotype was recovered from a girl aged 5-17 years with multiple sclerosis. CDR3 loop: CASSLSSGGRLKETQYF. In DNA, the CDR3 is TGTGCCAGCAGCTTATCTAGCGGGGGCCGTCTCAAAGAGACCCAGTACTTC.